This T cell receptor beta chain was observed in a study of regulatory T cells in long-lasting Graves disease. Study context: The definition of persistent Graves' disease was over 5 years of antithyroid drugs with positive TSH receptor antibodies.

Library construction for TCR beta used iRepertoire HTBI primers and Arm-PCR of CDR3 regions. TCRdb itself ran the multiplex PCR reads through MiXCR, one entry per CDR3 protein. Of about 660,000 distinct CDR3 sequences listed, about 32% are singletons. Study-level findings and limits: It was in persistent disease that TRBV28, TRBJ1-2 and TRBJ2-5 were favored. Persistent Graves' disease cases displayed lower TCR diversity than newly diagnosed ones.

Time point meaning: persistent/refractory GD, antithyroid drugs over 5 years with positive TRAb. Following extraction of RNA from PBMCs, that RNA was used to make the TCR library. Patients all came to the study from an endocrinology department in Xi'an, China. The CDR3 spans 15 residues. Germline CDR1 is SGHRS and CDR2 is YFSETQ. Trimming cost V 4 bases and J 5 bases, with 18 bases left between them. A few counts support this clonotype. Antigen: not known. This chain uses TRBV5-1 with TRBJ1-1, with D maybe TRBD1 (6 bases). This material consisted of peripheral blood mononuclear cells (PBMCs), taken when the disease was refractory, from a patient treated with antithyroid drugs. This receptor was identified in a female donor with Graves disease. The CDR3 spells CASSITGSRGTEAFF. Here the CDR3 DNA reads TGCGCCAGCAGCATTACAGGGTCAAGGGGGACTGAAGCTTTCTTT.